The 4 T cell receptor beta chains below were found in one sample sequenced in a study of somatic mutations in cytotoxic T cells in rheumatoid arthritis. The repertoire was sequenced with immunoSEQ multiplex PCR; TCRdb's copy has only in-frame clones and lacks some. The table has nearly 20,000 clones, less than 90% seen once; the top ten hold around 15%. Specimen: CD8+ T cells sorted from blood. These receptors were collected from a man aged 35-49 years in good health.

The V and J genes are TRBV28 and TRBJ2-1; 7 positions match TRBD2. The J segment lost 7 bases and the V segment lost 5 bases, leaving 11 bases of the junction unmatched. Germline CDR1 and CDR2: MDHEN and SYDVKM. The length of the CDR3 is 15 residues. The CDR3 reads CASSPLAEVGNEQFF. CDR3 coding DNA: TGTGCCAGCAGTCCGCTAGCGGAGGTGGGGAATGAGCAGTTCTTC.

This CDR3 reads CATSIAQGASYEQYF. DNA of the CDR3: TGTGCCACCAGCATAGCGCAGGGGGCCTCCTACGAGCAGTACTTC. The rearrangement links TRBV15 to TRBJ2-7, with 8 bases identical to TRBD1. J was trimmed by 0 bases and V by 4 bases; bases with no gene match: 5. Germline V gene data show CDR1 as LNHNV and CDR2 as YYDKDF (reference sequence). The CDR3 spans 15 residues.

This clone showed up just once. The chain joins TRBV27 to TRBJ1-1; D gene unclear. Germline V gene lookup returns CDR1 MNHEY and CDR2 SMNVEV (reference sequence). The CDR3 extends over 13 amino acids. The V gene lost 5 bases and the J gene lost 4 bases, with 11 bases spanning the gap. The CDR3 reads CASSLKETTEAFF. CDR3 sequence (DNA): TGTGCCAGCAGTCTGAAAGAGACCACTGAAGCTTTCTTT.

The chain uses TRBV7-8 and TRBJ1-2, with D possibly being TRBD1 (5 bases). Trimming stripped 4 bases from V and 7 bases from J, with 25 bases between. The CDR3 has 17 amino acids. CDR1 is SGHVS and CDR2 is FQNEAQ in the germline V gene. CDR3 sequence reads: CASSSRRRDARMAGYTF. The CDR3 coding sequence is TGTGCCAGCAGCTCTCGTCGCCGGGACGCCCGGATGGCTGGCTACACCTTC.